This passage covers 4 T cell receptor beta chains from one sample sequenced in a study of CD8 T cells in Susac syndrome. The RNA, about 0.5 to 1 ug, was put through reverse transcription using random hexamers. TCRdb redid the calling of the immunoSEQ multiplex PCR reads with MiXCR, one entry per CDR3 protein. The sample records about 150,000 distinct CDR3 sequences, around 95% being singletons. The sequenced sample was CD8+ T cells from PBMCs. The receptors derive from a human donor with multiple sclerosis.

The chain has TRBV24-1 and TRBJ2-1, with 8 bases matching TRBD2. The trim removed 6 bases at V and 4 bases at J, leaving 7 bases unmatched. CDR3 size: 15 residues. Germline V gene data show CDR1 as KGHDR and CDR2 as SFDVKD. Here the CDR3 DNA reads TGTGCCACCAGTCCAAGCGGGGGACCTTACAATGAGCAGTTCTTC. This sequence encodes CATSPSGGPYNEQFF.

As DNA, the CDR3 is TGTGCCAGCAGGCAAGGGATACCTCTCTACAATGAGCAGTTCTTC. It encodes CASRQGIPLYNEQFF. V usage is TRBV6-5 and J usage is TRBJ2-1, with D unclear. Germline CDR1 is MNHEY and CDR2 is SVGAGI. This CDR3 is built from 15 residues. V was clipped by 6 bases and J by 3 bases, with 15 bases between them.

This clonotype was detected only once. This rearrangement joins TRBV30 to TRBJ2-5; 7 bases match TRBD2. Trimming removed 3 bases from V and 0 bases from J; junction bases left unmatched: 7. From germline, CDR1 is GTSNPN and CDR2 SVGIG (reference sequence). The CDR3 is made up of 15 amino acids. The CDR3 DNA reads TGTGCCTGGAGCGGACTAGTGGGGGACCAAGAGACCCAGTACTTC. It specifies CAWSGLVGDQETQYF. Complete variable domain (other parts from reference TRBV30 and TRBJ2-5): SQTIHQWPATLVQPVGSPLSLECTVEGTSNPNLYWYRQAAGRGLQLLFYSVGIGQISSEVPQNLSASRPQDRQFILSSKKLLLSDSGFYLCAWSGLVGDQETQYFGPGTRLLVL.

This chain connects TRBV7-6 to TRBJ2-7; a possible D gene is TRBD2 (6 bases). CDR1 and CDR2 (germline): SGHVS, FNYEAQ. This CDR3 spans 12 amino acids. The V end lost 5 bases, the J end lost 6 bases, and 11 bases lay between the germline ends. CDR3 loop: CASSRLGPEQYF. The CDR3, as DNA: TGTGCCAGCAGCCGACTAGGCCCCGAGCAGTACTTC.